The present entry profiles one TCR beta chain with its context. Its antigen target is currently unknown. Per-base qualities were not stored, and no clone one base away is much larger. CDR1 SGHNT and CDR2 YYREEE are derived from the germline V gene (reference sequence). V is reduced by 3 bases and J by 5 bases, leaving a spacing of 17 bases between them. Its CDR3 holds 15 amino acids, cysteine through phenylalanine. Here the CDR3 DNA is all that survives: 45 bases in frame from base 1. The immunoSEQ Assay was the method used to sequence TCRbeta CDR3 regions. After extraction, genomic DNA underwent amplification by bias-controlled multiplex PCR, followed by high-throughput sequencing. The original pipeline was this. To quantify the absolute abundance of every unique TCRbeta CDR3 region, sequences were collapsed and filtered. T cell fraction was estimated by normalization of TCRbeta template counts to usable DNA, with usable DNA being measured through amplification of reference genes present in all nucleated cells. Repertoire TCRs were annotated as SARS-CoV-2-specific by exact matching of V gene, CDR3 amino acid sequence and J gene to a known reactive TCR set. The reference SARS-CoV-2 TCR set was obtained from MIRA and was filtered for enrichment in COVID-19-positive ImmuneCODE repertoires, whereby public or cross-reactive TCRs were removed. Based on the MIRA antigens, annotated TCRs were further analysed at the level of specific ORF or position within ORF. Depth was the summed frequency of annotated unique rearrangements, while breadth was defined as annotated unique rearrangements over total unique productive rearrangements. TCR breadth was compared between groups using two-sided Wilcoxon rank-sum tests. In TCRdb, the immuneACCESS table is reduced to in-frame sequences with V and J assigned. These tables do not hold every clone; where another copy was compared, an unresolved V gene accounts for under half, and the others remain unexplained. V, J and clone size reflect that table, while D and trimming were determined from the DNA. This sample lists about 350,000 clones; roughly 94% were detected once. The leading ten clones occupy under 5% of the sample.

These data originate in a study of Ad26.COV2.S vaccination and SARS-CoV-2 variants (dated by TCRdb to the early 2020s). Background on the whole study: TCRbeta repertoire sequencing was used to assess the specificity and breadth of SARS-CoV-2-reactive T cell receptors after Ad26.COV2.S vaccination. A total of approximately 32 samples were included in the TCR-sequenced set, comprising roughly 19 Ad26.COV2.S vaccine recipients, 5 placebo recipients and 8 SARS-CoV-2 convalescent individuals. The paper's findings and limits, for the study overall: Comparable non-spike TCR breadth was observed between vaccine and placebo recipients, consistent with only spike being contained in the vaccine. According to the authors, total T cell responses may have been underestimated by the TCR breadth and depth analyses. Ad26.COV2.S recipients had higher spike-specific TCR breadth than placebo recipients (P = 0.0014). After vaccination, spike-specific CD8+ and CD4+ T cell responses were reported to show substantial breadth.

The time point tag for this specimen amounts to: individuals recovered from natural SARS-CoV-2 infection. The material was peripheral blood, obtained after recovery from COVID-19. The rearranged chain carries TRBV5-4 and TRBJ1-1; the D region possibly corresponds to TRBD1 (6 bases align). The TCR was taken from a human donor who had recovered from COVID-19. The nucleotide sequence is TGTGCCAGCAGCTACCGAGGGGGGCGCGGGACTGAAGCTTTCTTT. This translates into CASSYRGGRGTEAFF.